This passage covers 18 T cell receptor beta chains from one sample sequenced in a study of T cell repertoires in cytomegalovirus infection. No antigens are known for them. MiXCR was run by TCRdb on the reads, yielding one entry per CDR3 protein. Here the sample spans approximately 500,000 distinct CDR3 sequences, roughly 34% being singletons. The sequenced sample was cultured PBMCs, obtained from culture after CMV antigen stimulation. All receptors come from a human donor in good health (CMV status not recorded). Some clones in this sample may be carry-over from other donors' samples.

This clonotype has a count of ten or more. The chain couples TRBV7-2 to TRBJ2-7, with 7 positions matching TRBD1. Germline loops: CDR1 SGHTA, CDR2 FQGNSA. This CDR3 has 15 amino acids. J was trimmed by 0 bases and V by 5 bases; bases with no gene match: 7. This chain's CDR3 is CASSPRGIYSYEQYF. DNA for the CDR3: TGTGCCAGCAGCCCCAGGGGGATCTACTCCTACGAGCAGTACTTC.

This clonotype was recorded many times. CDR3 DNA sequence: TGTGCCAGCAGCGTCTCCGGGACTAGCGTTGTCATTCAGTACTTC. Amino acids: CASSVSGTSVVIQYF. The V call is TRBV7-2, the J call TRBJ2-4; 10 bases map to TRBD2. V trimming: 5 bases; J trimming: 9 bases; junction bases outside the gene matches: 10. Germline loops: CDR1 SGHTA, CDR2 FQGNSA. CDR3 size: 15 residues.

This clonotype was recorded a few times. DNA for the CDR3: TGTGCCAGCAGGCTTCGGGACAGCCTCAACTATGGCTACACCTTC. This encodes CASRLRDSLNYGYTF. The chain uses TRBV2 and TRBJ1-2; TRBD1 matches at 7 bases. J was trimmed by 2 bases and V by 6 bases; bases with no gene match: 9. This CDR3 is built from 15 residues. Germline V lookup: CDR1 SNHLY, CDR2 FYNNEI.

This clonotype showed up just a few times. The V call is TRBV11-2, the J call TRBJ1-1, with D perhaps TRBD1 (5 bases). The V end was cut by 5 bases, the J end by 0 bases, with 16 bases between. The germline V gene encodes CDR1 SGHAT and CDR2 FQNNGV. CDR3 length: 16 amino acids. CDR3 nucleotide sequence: TGTGCCAGCAGCAAGACCTCGGGACGGATGAACACTGAAGCTTTCTTT. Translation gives CASSKTSGRMNTEAFF.

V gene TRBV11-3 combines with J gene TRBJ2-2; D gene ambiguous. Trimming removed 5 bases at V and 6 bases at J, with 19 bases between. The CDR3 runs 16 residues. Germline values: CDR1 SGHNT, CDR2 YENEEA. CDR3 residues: CASSTRWSPSAGELFF. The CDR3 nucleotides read TGTGCCAGCAGCACCCGGTGGTCCCCTTCAGCCGGGGAGCTGTTTTTT.

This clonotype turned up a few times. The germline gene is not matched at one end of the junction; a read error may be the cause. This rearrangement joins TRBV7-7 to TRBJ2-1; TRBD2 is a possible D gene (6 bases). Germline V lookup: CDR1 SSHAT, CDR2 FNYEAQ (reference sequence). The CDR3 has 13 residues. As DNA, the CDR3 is TGTGCTAGCAGCTTGGGCGGGACCAATGAGCAGTTCTTC. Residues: CASSLGGTNEQFF.

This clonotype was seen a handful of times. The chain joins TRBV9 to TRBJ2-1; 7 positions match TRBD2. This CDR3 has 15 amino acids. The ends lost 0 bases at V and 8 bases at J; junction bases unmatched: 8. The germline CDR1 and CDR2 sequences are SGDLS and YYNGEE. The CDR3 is CASSVVPGGSDEQFF. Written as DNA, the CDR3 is TGTGCCAGCAGCGTAGTTCCGGGAGGATCGGATGAGCAGTTCTTC.

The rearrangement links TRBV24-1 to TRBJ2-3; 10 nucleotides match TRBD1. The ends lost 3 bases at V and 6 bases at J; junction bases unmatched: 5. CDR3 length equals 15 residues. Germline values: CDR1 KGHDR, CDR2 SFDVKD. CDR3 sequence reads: CATSDHWTGGDTQYF. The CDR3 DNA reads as TGTGCCACCAGTGATCATTGGACAGGGGGGGATACGCAGTATTTT.

For the CDR3, the DNA is TGTGCCAGCAGTCCCCTCCTGGGACAGGACACCGGGGAGCTGTTTTTT. It encodes CASSPLLGQDTGELFF. V usage is TRBV6-2 or TRBV6-3 and J usage is TRBJ2-2, with 8 nucleotides matching TRBD1. With 5 bases clipped from V and 3 bases from J, the junction kept 8 bases outside the gene matches. CDR3 length: 16 residues. Germline CDR1 and CDR2: MNHEY and SVGEGT.

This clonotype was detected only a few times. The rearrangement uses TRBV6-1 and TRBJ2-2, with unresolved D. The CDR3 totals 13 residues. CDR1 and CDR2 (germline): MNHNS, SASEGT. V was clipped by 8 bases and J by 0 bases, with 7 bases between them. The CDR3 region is CASETPNTGELFF. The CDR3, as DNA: TGTGCCAGCGAAACCCCGAACACCGGGGAGCTGTTTTTT.

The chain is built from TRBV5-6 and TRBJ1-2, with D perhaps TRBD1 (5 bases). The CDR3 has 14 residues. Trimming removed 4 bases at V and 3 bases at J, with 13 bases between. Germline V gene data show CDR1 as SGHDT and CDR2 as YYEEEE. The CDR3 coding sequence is TGTGCCAGCAGCACCGCTCTGGGGGACTATGGCTACACCTTC. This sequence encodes CASSTALGDYGYTF.

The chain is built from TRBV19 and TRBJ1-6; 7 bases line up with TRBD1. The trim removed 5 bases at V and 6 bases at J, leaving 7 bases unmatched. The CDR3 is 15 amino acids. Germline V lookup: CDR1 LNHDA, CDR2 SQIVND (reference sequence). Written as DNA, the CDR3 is TGTGCCAGTAGTTCCGCCGGGACAGCTAATTCACCCCTCCACTTT. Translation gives CASSSAGTANSPLHF. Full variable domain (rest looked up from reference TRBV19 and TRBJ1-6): DGGITQSPKYLFRKEGQNVTLSCEQNLNHDAMYWYRQDPGQGLRLIYYSQIVNDFQKGDIAEGYSVSREKKESFPLTVTSAQKNPTAFYLCASSSAGTANSPLHFGNGTRLTVT.

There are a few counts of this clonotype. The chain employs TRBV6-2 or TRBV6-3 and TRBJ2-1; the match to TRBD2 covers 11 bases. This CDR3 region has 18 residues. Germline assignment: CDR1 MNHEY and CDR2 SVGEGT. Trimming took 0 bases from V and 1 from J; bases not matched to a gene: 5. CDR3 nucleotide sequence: TGTGCCAGCAGTTACTCCCCCCGACTAGCGGGGTCCTACAATGAGCAGTTCTTC. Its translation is CASSYSPRLAGSYNEQFF.

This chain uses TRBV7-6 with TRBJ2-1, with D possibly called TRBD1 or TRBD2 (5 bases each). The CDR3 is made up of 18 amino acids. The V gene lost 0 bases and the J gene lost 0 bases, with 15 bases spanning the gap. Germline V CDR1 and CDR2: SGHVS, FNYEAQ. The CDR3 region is CASSLASLGPSSYNEQFF. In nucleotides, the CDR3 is TGTGCCAGCAGCTTAGCGTCCCTGGGACCGAGCTCCTACAATGAGCAGTTCTTC.

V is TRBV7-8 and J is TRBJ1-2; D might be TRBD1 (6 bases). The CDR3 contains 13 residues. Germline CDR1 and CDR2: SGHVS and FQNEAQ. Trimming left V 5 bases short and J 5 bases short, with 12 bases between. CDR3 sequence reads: CASSGGQPYGYTF. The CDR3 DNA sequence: TGTGCCAGCAGCGGGGGGCAGCCTTATGGCTACACCTTC.

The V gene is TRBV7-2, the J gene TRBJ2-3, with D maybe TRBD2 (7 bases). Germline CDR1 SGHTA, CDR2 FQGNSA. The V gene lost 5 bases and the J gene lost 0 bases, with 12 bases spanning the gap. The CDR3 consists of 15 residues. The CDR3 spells CASSRRGASTDTQYF. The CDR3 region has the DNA TGTGCCAGCAGCCGCCGGGGGGCCAGCACAGATACGCAGTATTTT.

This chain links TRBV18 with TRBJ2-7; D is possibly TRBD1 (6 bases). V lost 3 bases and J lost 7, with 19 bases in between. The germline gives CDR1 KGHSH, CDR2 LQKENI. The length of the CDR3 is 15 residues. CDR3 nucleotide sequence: TGTGCCAGCTCACCCGAGGTCTCTATTAGGGGGGAGCAGTACGTC. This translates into CASSPEVSIRGEQYV.

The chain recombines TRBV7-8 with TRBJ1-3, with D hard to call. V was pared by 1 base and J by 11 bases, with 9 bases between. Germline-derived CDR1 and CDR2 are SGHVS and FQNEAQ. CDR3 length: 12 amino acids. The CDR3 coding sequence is TGTGCCAGCAGCTTAGGGGCGCAGGCCATATATTTT. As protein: CASSLGAQAIYF.